This T cell receptor beta chain stems from a study of blood T cell repertoires in COVID-19. Across the study: PBMCs, B-cell-depleted T cells, or T cells were the source of the cDNA or gDNA that made up the material.

Original data processing: Nucleated cell number was recorded as an estimate derived from reference gene primer amplification. Method: immunoSEQ multiplex PCR; TCRdb's copy keeps in-frame clones and lacks some. The V and J calls and clone size come from that table; D and trimming were worked out from the DNA. The sample consists of 250,000 to 300,000 clones, about four fifths of them appearing once. A few counts support this clone. Recruitment covered some 25 US areas and drew participants whose ages spanned about 18 to 100 years. The CDR3 covers 11 residues. Germline lookup yields CDR1 SGHTA and CDR2 FQGNSA. Deletions cut 4 bases from V and 7 bases from J, with 7 bases between.

This receptor was taken from a man between 50 and 59 years old who had recovered from COVID-19. The sample taken for sequencing was PBMCs or T cells enriched from blood (not recorded which). The gene calls are TRBV7-2 and TRBJ1-2; D is undetermined. CDR3 sequence (DNA): TGTGCCAGCAGCTCCTACGGTGGCTACACCTTC. It specifies CASSSYGGYTF.